This TCR beta chain was captured by sequencing in a study of T-cell memory formation after mild COVID-19. This clonotype appeared a few times. Its antigen is unknown. Findings and limits, study-wide: Second-wave clones reaching peak frequency on day 37 lacked confirmed SARS-CoV-2 specificity.

Trimming took 3 bases from V and 10 from J; bases not matched to a gene: 7. CDR1 is SGHRS and CDR2 is YFSETQ in the germline V gene. The CDR3 is made up of 14 amino acids. The authors produced TCR alpha and TCR beta cDNA libraries with sample barcodes and UMIs by 5'RACE using constant-segment primers. Each CDR3 protein gets one entry after TCRdb re-called the 5' RACE reads with MiXCR. Among hundreds of thousands of distinct CDR3 sequences listed, 20% to 25% were seen once. The V gene is TRBV5-1, the J gene TRBJ2-1; TRBD1 aligns across 10 bases. The sequenced sample consisted of PBMCs or a T cell subset sorted from them (not recorded which). The receptor comes from an adult woman who had mild COVID-19 (a few samples of this study predate the infection). Cell type and time point are not known. As DNA, the CDR3 is TGCGCCAGCAGCTCTGGGACAGGGGCGGCGGAGCAGTTCTTC. Residues: CASSSGTGAAEQFF.